This entry features one TCR beta chain sequence. The data are from a study of blood T cell repertoires in COVID-19. For the study at large: COVID-19 samples, acute and convalescent, were from the United States, Italy and Spain. The cDNA or gDNA used as material had been derived from T cells, B-cell-depleted T cells, or PBMCs.

V lost 8 bases and J lost 6; bases outside the gene matches: 14. Germline CDR1 reads MRHNA; CDR2 reads SNTAGT. This CDR3 spans 16 amino acids. In the authors' methods: Estimation of nucleated cell counts was performed using reference gene primer amplification. The protocol was immunoSEQ multiplex PCR, while the TCRdb copy is restricted to in-frame clones and leaves out a portion. That table is the source of V, J and clone size, and D and trimming were worked out from the DNA. The table shows 210,000 or so clones, with 84% occurring only once. Seattle researchers signed up patients amid active infection and tracked them longitudinally.

Material: peripheral blood. This receptor was identified in a woman of 80 years or more with COVID-19, enrolled during active disease. The J gene is TRBJ1-2, the V gene TRBV6-4, with TRBD1 identical over 11 bases. CDR3 bases: TGTGCCAGCTTGGCCCTTTGGACAGGGGGCAGCGATGGCTACACCTTC. This translates into CASLALWTGGSDGYTF.